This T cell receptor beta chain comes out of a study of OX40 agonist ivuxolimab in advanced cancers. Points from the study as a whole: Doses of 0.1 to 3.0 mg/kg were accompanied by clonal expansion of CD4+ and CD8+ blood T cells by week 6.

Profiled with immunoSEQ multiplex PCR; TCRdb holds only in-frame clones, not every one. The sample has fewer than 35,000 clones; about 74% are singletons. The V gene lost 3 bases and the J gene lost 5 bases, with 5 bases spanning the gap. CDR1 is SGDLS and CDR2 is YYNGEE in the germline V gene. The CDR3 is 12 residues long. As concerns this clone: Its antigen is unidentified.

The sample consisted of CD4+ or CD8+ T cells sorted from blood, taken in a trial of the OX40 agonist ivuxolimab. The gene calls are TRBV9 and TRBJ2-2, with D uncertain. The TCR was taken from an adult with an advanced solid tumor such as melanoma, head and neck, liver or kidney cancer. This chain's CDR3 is CASSADTGELFF. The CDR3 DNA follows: TGTGCCAGCAGCGCGGATACCGGGGAGCTGTTTTTT.